A single sample is the source of the 3 T cell receptor beta chains below, sequenced in a study of OX40 agonist ivuxolimab in advanced cancers. The table came from immunoSEQ multiplex PCR; TCRdb's copy has only in-frame clones and leaves some out. The profile shows around 100,000 clones, 89% of them singletons. The sample consisted of CD4+ or CD8+ T cells sorted from blood, taken in a trial of the OX40 agonist ivuxolimab. The receptor source for this set is an adult with an advanced solid tumor such as melanoma, head and neck, liver or kidney cancer.

This chain connects TRBV9 to TRBJ1-3, with D tentatively TRBD1 (6 bases). The V gene's germline CDR1 is SGDLS and CDR2 YYNGEE. This CDR3 comprises 15 residues. V was pared by 0 bases and J by 4 bases, with 11 bases between. The CDR3 region has the DNA TGTGCCAGCAGCGTAGCCCAGGGGAACGGAAACACCATATATTTT. Encoded protein: CASSVAQGNGNTIYF.

V gene TRBV6-5 combines with J gene TRBJ1-6; D is uncertain. Germline V gene sequence: CDR1 MNHEY, CDR2 SVGAGI. This CDR3 has 15 residues. The ends were cut back, 7 bases at V and 7 bases at J, with 17 bases in the middle. This CDR3 reads CASTLTWGGNSPLHF. CDR3 DNA: TGTGCCAGCACCCTTACGTGGGGTGGGAATTCACCCCTCCACTTT.

The chain uses TRBV30 and TRBJ1-2; D may be TRBD1 (5 bases). This CDR3 contains 12 residues. CDR1 and CDR2 (germline): GTSNPN, SVGIG (reference sequence). Trimming pared 5 bases from V and 2 bases from J, leaving 9 bases between. The CDR3 DNA reads TGTGCCTGGTCCAGGGAAAACTATGGCTACACCTTC. Protein: CAWSRENYGYTF.